The T cell receptor (beta chain) described here comes from a study of beta chain features in type 1 diabetes. Study-level points and caveats: There was a moderate but significant shortening of TCRB CDR3s in all four CD4+ subsets of Type 1 diabetes patients. Naive, central memory and regulatory TCRB repertoires appeared more similar among patients than healthy donors.

As concerns this clone: Its cognate antigen is unknown.

Expressed TCRB transcripts were sequenced because the isolated RNA had all been reverse transcribed beforehand. Here immunoSEQ multiplex PCR was the method, and the copy in TCRdb shows in-frame clones only, minus some. The sample has 150,000 to 200,000 clones, 63% seen once. Sorted CD4+ subsets: naive, central memory, regulatory, stem cell-like memory (CD45RO/CCR7/CD25/CD127/CD95/CD27 panel). The sample consisted of naive CD4+ T cells from blood. The source of this sequence is a man aged 25-45 years with type 1 diabetes.

The CDR3, as DNA: TGTGCCAGCAGTCTCAGACAGGGGCTCAATGAGCAGTTCTTC. Amino acids: CASSLRQGLNEQFF. J is TRBJ2-1 and V is TRBV28, with 8 bases fitting TRBD1. J was trimmed by 6 bases and V by 5 bases; bases with no gene match: 6. The CDR3 covers 14 residues. Germline-derived CDR1 and CDR2 are MDHEN and SYDVKM. The complete variable domain, with remaining parts taken from reference TRBV28 and TRBJ2-1, reads DVKVTQSSRYLVKRTGEKVFLECVQDMDHENMFWYRQDPGLGLRLIYFSYDVKMKEKGDIPEGYSVSREKKERFSLILESASTNQTSMYLCASSLRQGLNEQFFGPGTRLTVL.